This record covers a single TCR beta chain. Its target is not known. The sample is drawn from a study of molecular identifiers for immune sequencing clone quantification. General study points: Identical TCR molecules sharing a barcode could underestimate highly expanded clone sizes.

V lost 3 bases and J lost 0, with 17 bases in between. The V gene's germline CDR1 is MNHEY and CDR2 SMNVEV (reference sequence). This CDR3 spans 18 amino acids. The use of previously described methods and listed TCR primers produced the bulk TCR libraries. TCRdb recomputed calls from the PCR reads with MiXCR, one row per CDR3 protein. The repertoire consists of about 320,000 distinct CDR3 sequences, with around a fifth occurring once and the leading ten covering approximately 0.8%. The sequenced sample consisted of naive CD8+ T cells from blood, with Jurkat cell RNA spiked in. The subset here: FACS-sorted CD8+CD4-CCR7+CD45RA+ naive T cells. This TCR derives from a human donor in good health. Some libraries in this study had Jurkat cell RNA spiked in. The chain couples TRBV27 to TRBJ2-2, with D uncertain. The CDR3 here is CASSFEGPYLSNTGELFF. The CDR3 DNA reads TGTGCCAGCAGTTTTGAAGGACCCTACCTTTCGAACACCGGGGAGCTGTTTTTT.